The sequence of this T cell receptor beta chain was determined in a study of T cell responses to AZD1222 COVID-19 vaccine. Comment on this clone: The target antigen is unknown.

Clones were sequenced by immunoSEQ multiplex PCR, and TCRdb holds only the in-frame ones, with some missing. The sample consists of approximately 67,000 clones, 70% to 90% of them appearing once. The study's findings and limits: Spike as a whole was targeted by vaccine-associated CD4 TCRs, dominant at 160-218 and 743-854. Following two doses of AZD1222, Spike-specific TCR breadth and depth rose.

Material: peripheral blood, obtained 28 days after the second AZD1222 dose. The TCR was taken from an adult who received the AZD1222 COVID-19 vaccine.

The CDR3 region has the DNA TGTGCCATCATTATAGATCGAGGCACTGAAGCTTTCTTT. It is translated as CAIIIDRGTEAFF. The chain couples TRBV24-1 to TRBJ1-1; D is unresolved. Germline values: CDR1 KGHDR, CDR2 SFDVKD. This CDR3 has 13 residues. V dropped 11 bases and J dropped 4 bases, with 16 bases sitting between them.